Listed below are T cell receptor beta chains from one sample, sequenced in a study of blood T cell repertoires in COVID-19. Repertoires were generated with immunoSEQ multiplex PCR, while TCRdb's copy carries only in-frame clones and drops some. The table records tens of thousands of clones, 79% of them present only once. Sequenced input: peripheral blood. Receptor source: a woman aged 80 or over with acute or convalescent COVID-19. The CDR3 runs from the conserved cysteine through the conserved F or W. A D gene is named only where the DNA matches it firmly. Clone size is not always given. Where it is, it says once, few, many or a class for expanded clones.

d_call,v_call,clone_size,j_call,cdr3_nt,cdr3_aa
.,TRBV7-2,.,TRBJ1-5,TGTGCCAGCAGCCCATGGGGGGGGACCAATCAGCCCCAGCATTTT,CASSPWGGTNQPQHF
TRBD2,TRBV5-4,.,TRBJ2-1,TGTGCCAGCAGCTTGGGACTAGCGCTGTACAATGAGCAGTTCTTC,CASSLGLALYNEQFF
.,TRBV30,.,TRBJ1-6,TGTGCCTGGGGAGGGGGAGAGAATTCACCCCTCCACTTT,CAWGGGENSPLHF
TRBD1,TRBV15,.,TRBJ2-2,TGTGCCACCAGCAGAGAGACAGGGTTCGCCGGGGAGCTGTTTTTT,CATSRETGFAGELFF
TRBD1,TRBV11-2,once,TRBJ1-1,TGTGCCAGCAGTCCGGGGAAGGGGGCAAGAACTGAAGCTTTCTTT,CASSPGKGARTEAFF
.,TRBV5-1,.,TRBJ1-3,TGCGCCAGCAGGCAAACTACAGGTCCAGACTCTGGAAACACCATATATTTT,CASRQTTGPDSGNTIYF
TRBD2,TRBV4-2,.,TRBJ2-1,TGTGCCAGCAGCCCGGCTAGCGGCAGCTCCTACAATGAGCAGTTCTTC,CASSPASGSSYNEQFF
TRBD1,TRBV6-2/TRBV6-3,once,TRBJ1-2,TGTGCCAGCAGTTACCAGGGGGGCTATGGCTACACCTTC,CASSYQGGYGYTF
.,TRBV3-1/TRBV3-2,.,TRBJ2-5,TGTGCCAGCAGCCAAGATGTGGGAGGAGGAGAGACCCAGTACTTC,CASSQDVGGGETQYF
TRBD2,TRBV7-9,.,TRBJ2-7,TGTGCCAGCAGCTCCGGGCGGGAGGCCCACTACGAGCAGTACTTC,CASSSGREAHYEQYF
.,TRBV21-1,.,TRBJ2-3,TGTGCCAGCAGACGACTCGGGACAGTTCACACAGATACGCAGTATTTT,CASRRLGTVHTDTQYF
.,TRBV9,.,TRBJ2-5,TGTGCCAGCAGCGCCCTTGCAGGCGGGGTCCAAGAGACCCAGTACTTC,CASSALAGGVQETQYF
.,TRBV19,.,TRBJ1-1,TGTGCCAGTAGTACCCTAGCGATGCCGGGCACTGAAGCTTTCTTT,CASSTLAMPGTEAFF
.,TRBV3-1/TRBV3-2,.,TRBJ2-1,TGTGCCAGCAGCTCAAGGGGGGGCAGGAGGCAGTTCTTC,CASSSRGGRRQFF
.,TRBV2,many,TRBJ2-1,TGTGCCGTACTGGGGAGGGGGATCTACAATGAGCAGTTCTTC,CAVLGRGIYNEQFF
TRBD2,TRBV10-3,once,TRBJ2-2,TGTGCCATAGGGGAGCGGGAGGTTACCGGGGAGCTGTTTTTT,CAIGEREVTGELFF
TRBD2,TRBV5-4,.,TRBJ2-7,TGTGCCAGCAGCCCTGGACTAGCGGCCTCCGAGCAGTACTTC,CASSPGLAASEQYF
.,TRBV10-2,.,TRBJ2-3,TGCGCCAGCAGTGAGTCCGGGGGGCAACATACGCAGTATTTT,CASSESGGQHTQYF
TRBD1,TRBV2,.,TRBJ1-2,TGTGCCAGCAGTGGGATCGCCGGGACAGGGCAGAGTGGCTACACCTTC,CASSGIAGTGQSGYTF
TRBD2,TRBV6-6,.,TRBJ2-5,TGTGCCAGCAGTTACATCGCTAGCGGAAAAGAGACCCAGTACTTC,CASSYIASGKETQYF
TRBD1,TRBV25-1,.,TRBJ1-3,TGTGCCAGCAGTGAATATATTGACAGGGTTGGCGGAAACACCATATATTTT,CASSEYIDRVGGNTIYF
TRBD1,TRBV10-1,.,TRBJ1-6,TGCGCCAGCAGTGAAACAGGGGGAAATTCACCCCTCCACTTT,CASSETGGNSPLHF
TRBD2,TRBV14,.,TRBJ2-5,TGTGCCAGCAGCCCCGGGAGACTAGCGGGAGCTAGAGAGACCCAGTACTTC,CASSPGRLAGARETQYF
.,TRBV7-8,few,TRBJ2-1,TGTGCCAGCAGCTTACCTTACAATGAGCAGTTCTTC,CASSLPYNEQFF
.,TRBV18,.,TRBJ1-1,TGTGCCAGCTCACCTTCAAAGCAGGGGAACACTGAAGCTTTCTTT,CASSPSKQGNTEAFF
TRBD2,TRBV19,.,TRBJ2-1,TGTGCCAGTAGTATGGTTAGCGGGAGGCGTTTATACAATGAGCAGTTCTTC,CASSMVSGRRLYNEQFF
.,TRBV2,.,TRBJ1-6,TGTGCCAGCAGTGAAGGGGACTCTGGTAATTCACCCCTCCACTTT,CASSEGDSGNSPLHF
.,TRBV29-1,once,TRBJ2-7,TGCAGCGCCGCAGGACTTTCCTACGAGCAGTACTTC,CSAAGLSYEQYF
TRBD1,TRBV29-1,.,TRBJ2-7,TGCAGCGTTGAAGAAAGGGACAGGGGTTCCTACGAGCAGTACTTC,CSVEERDRGSYEQYF
.,TRBV7-2,.,TRBJ1-1,TGTGCCAGCAGCTTAATGGGCCCTGAAGCTTTCTTT,CASSLMGPEAFF
TRBD1,TRBV29-1,.,TRBJ1-1,TGCAGCGTTGGCCGGGACAGCAGGGTTGAAGCTTTCTTT,CSVGRDSRVEAFF
TRBD1,TRBV27,.,TRBJ1-1,TGTGCCAGCAGAAAACATCGCTCAGGGGGGCACACTGAAGCTTTCTTT,CASRKHRSGGHTEAFF
TRBD1,TRBV29-1,once,TRBJ2-2,TGCAGCGTGTGGACAGGGAGCACCGGGGAGCTGTTTTTT,CSVWTGSTGELFF
TRBD1,TRBV6-2/TRBV6-3,few,TRBJ1-6,TGTGCCAGCAGTGTACAGGGGGCATCGTCACCCCTCCACTTT,CASSVQGASSPLHF
.,TRBV4-3,.,TRBJ2-2,TGCGCCAGCACAGGGTTCGGGGAGCTGTTTTTT,CASTGFGELFF
.,TRBV12-5,.,TRBJ2-1,TGTGCTAGTGGTTCCAAACCCCTTACGGGGTTTTCCTACAATGAGCAGTTCTTC,CASGSKPLTGFSYNEQFF
.,TRBV30,.,TRBJ2-3,TGTGCCTGGACGGATAGGGGCGATACGCAGTATTTT,CAWTDRGDTQYF
TRBD1,TRBV19,.,TRBJ1-5,TGTGCCAGTAGTATAGTGAGGACAGGGGGCCATCAGCCCCAGCATTTT,CASSIVRTGGHQPQHF
.,TRBV5-1,.,TRBJ2-7,TGCGCCAGCAGCTTGGACCGGTACGAGCAGTACTTC,CASSLDRYEQYF
TRBD2,TRBV7-9,.,TRBJ2-5,TGTGCCAGCAGCCGGACTAGCGGGAGCTTTCGGTACTTC,CASSRTSGSFRYF
TRBD1,TRBV6-2/TRBV6-3,.,TRBJ1-5,TGTGCCAGCAGTCTGACAGGGATGAGCAATCAGCCCCAGCATTTT,CASSLTGMSNQPQHF
TRBD2,TRBV4-1,few,TRBJ2-4,TGCGCCAGCAGCCAGCGGGCGGGACTAGACAAAAACATTCAGTACTTC,CASSQRAGLDKNIQYF